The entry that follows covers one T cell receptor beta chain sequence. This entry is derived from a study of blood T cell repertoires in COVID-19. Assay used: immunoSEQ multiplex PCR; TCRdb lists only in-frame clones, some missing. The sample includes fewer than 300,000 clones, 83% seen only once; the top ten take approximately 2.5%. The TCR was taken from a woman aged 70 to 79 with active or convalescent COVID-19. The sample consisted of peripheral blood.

CDR3 DNA: TGTGCCAGCAGTACGGGACTACCCAAGAGTCTCTACGAGCAGTACTTC. This encodes CASSTGLPKSLYEQYF. V and J are TRBV6-2 or TRBV6-3 and TRBJ2-7, with TRBD2 matching over 7 bases. Per the germline V gene, CDR1 is MNHEY and CDR2 is SVGEGT. Trimming cost V 5 bases and J 3 bases; bases outside gene matches: 13. This CDR3 is 16 amino acids long.